A selection of T cell receptor beta chains follows, all from one sample in a study of molecular identifiers for immune sequencing clone quantification. Each CDR3 protein gets one entry after TCRdb re-called the PCR reads with MiXCR. Of tens of thousands of distinct CDR3 sequences in the sample, around 20% were seen once. Sequenced sample: naive CD8+ T cells from blood, with Jurkat cell RNA spiked in. The source is a human donor in good health. Some libraries in this study had Jurkat cell RNA spiked in. Each CDR3 is given without its conserved first and last residue. D genes are given only for firm matches.

J gene,D gene,V gene,CDR3 protein
TRBJ2-7,-,TRBV5-1,ASSLDGVVAYEQY
TRBJ1-2,-,TRBV19,ASMVGPFGYT
TRBJ2-4,-,TRBV12-3/TRBV12-4,VSSRDSLIQY
TRBJ1-1,-,TRBV29-1,SVEAGANTEAF
TRBJ2-3,-,TRBV4-3,ASSQVGVATSTDTQY
TRBJ2-7,TRBD1,TRBV29-1,SAKPGQASYEQY
TRBJ2-7,TRBD1,TRBV7-9,ASSSQADRQGAYEQY
TRBJ2-3,TRBD2,TRBV7-9,ASSWDRGAGGSTDTQY
TRBJ2-7,TRBD2,TRBV4-1,ASSPRQAGGLYEQY
TRBJ2-5,TRBD2,TRBV4-3,ASSQDRGEETQY
TRBJ2-7,-,TRBV27,ASSFSVRGDYEQY
TRBJ2-1,-,TRBV19,ASSIEQGWDEQF
TRBJ1-1,TRBD1,TRBV6-5,ASSYSNRGRVDRGTEAF
TRBJ2-1,TRBD2,TRBV9,ASSAPGLAGDEQF
TRBJ1-4,-,TRBV10-3,AIRAGPTNEKLF
TRBJ2-1,TRBD2,TRBV4-1,ASRVSGEGNEQF
TRBJ2-7,-,TRBV6-2/TRBV6-3,ASSPSGYYEQY
TRBJ1-5,-,TRBV20-1,SARPRALQREGQPQH
TRBJ1-5,-,TRBV7-9,ASSSREDQPQH
TRBJ2-7,-,TRBV2,ASTGDNSYEQY
TRBJ1-2,TRBD1,TRBV29-1,SVARTGGYT
TRBJ2-5,TRBD2,TRBV2,ASSEAFGGASGVFLQETQY
TRBJ2-1,TRBD1,TRBV12-3/TRBV12-4,ASNDGQGGYNEQF
TRBJ1-1,-,TRBV4-3,ASSQDSGLNTEAF
TRBJ2-7,-,TRBV12-3/TRBV12-4,ASSSPRGQY
TRBJ2-7,-,TRBV7-9,ASSLWDEQY
TRBJ2-3,-,TRBV11-2,ASNKGRRGPDTQY
TRBJ1-5,TRBD1,TRBV3-1,ASDRGHQPQH
TRBJ1-2,-,TRBV5-6,ASSLGQEYHYGYT
TRBJ2-2,-,TRBV20-1,SARGPANANTGELF
TRBJ2-1,-,TRBV7-8,ASSLTGQFHNEQF
TRBJ1-5,-,TRBV7-8,ASSPTSNQPQH
TRBJ2-7,TRBD1,TRBV6-5,ASSWDRGTSYEQY
TRBJ1-6,-,TRBV7-2,ASSLAASSPLH
TRBJ2-7,-,TRBV5-4,ASSDDYYEQY
TRBJ2-5,TRBD1,TRBV15,ATGTESQETQY
TRBJ2-3,TRBD1,TRBV12-3/TRBV12-4,ASSLQGAADTQY
TRBJ2-7,TRBD2,TRBV18,ASSPREGPGEQY
TRBJ1-3,-,TRBV7-8,ASSSNAGGTGNTIY